Below, 13 T cell receptor beta chains from the same sample are listed, as sequenced in a study of blood T cell repertoires in COVID-19 (dated by TCRdb to about 2020). Libraries were constructed by the immunoSEQ multiplex PCR assay. TCRdb retrieved this table from immuneACCESS and kept in-frame rearrangements only. Not all clones are present; in checked studies, unresolved V genes account for under half, and no reason is known for the remainder. In this sample the table shows over 80,000 clones, around 88% of which occur a single time. In total, the top ten clones hold approximately 15% of the sample. Sample: peripheral blood. These receptors originate from an older woman with acute or convalescent COVID-19.

The sample holds one count of this clone. The chain is built from TRBV5-1 and TRBJ2-3, with 9 bases matching TRBD2. Per the germline V gene, CDR1 is SGHRS and CDR2 is YFSETQ. The CDR3 has 18 amino acids. V lost 0 bases, J lost 2 bases, and 10 bases stayed unmatched. CDR3 protein: CASSLAPRTSAYTDTQYF. The CDR3 DNA follows: TGCGCCAGCAGCTTGGCACCCAGGACTAGCGCCTACACAGATACGCAGTATTTT.

The chain carries TRBV10-3 and TRBJ2-7; 8 bases fit TRBD2. This CDR3 is built from 13 residues. J gave up 5 bases and V 4 bases, and 4 bases lay outside the gene matches. CDR1 is ENHRY, CDR2 SYGVKD, per germline. The CDR3 nucleotides are TGTGCCATCAGTGGTATAGCGGGAAACGAGCAGTACTTC. Translating gives CAISGIAGNEQYF.

The chain has TRBV2 and TRBJ2-3, with 7 bases identical to TRBD2. This CDR3 has 16 amino acids. Germline assignment: CDR1 SNHLY and CDR2 FYNNEI. The V gene end was trimmed by 6 bases and the J gene end by 0 bases; junction bases not matched to a gene: 9. This CDR3 is CASRETAGYSTDTQYF. The CDR3 nucleotides read TGTGCCAGCAGGGAAACAGCGGGATATAGCACAGATACGCAGTATTTT.

In this sample, this clone turned up once. This chain connects TRBV6-5 to TRBJ1-1; possibly TRBD1 for D (5 bases). The CDR3 sequence is 14 residues long. CDR1 MNHEY and CDR2 SVGAGI come from the germline V gene. The V end lost 3 bases, the J end lost 4 bases, and 12 bases lay between the germline ends. As DNA, the CDR3 is TGTGCCAGCAGTTATGGCCAGGGAGGCACTGAAGCTTTCTTT. Translating it yields CASSYGQGGTEAFF.

This rearrangement joins TRBV28 to TRBJ1-4, with 9 bases fitting TRBD1. The CDR3 totals 16 residues. CDR1 is MDHEN and CDR2 is SYDVKM in the germline V gene. With V trimmed by 5 bases and J by 3 bases, 7 bases remained unmatched. Here the CDR3 DNA reads TGTGCCAGCAGTCCTACAGGGGGCTGGGCTAATGAAAAACTGTTTTTT. Its translation: CASSPTGGWANEKLFF.

V gene TRBV9 combines with J gene TRBJ2-7; 8 positions agree with TRBD2. CDR1 and CDR2 (germline): SGDLS, YYNGEE. The CDR3 spans 18 residues. The trim removed 1 base at V and 0 bases at J, leaving 12 bases unmatched. CDR3 sequence reads: CASSVTTHGAGGSYEQYF. The CDR3 nucleotides read TGTGCCAGCAGCGTAACAACGCATGGGGCGGGGGGCTCCTACGAGCAGTACTTC. The full variable domain, its missing parts supplied by reference TRBV9 and TRBJ2-7, is DSGVTQTPKHLITATGQRVTLRCSPRSGDLSVYWYQQSLDQGLQFLIQYYNGEERAKGNILERFSAQQFPDLHSELNLSSLELGDSALYFCASSVTTHGAGGSYEQYFGPGTRLTVT.

The chain combines TRBV5-5 with TRBJ2-1; D is ambiguous. CDR3 size: 14 residues. The V gene lost 0 bases and the J gene lost 4 bases, with 8 bases spanning the gap. Germline CDR1 reads SGHKS; CDR2 reads YYEKEE (reference sequence). CDR3 in amino acids: CASSLVSRYNEQFF. The CDR3 DNA sequence: TGTGCCAGCAGCTTGGTGAGCCGGTACAATGAGCAGTTCTTC. Variable domain in full (rest from reference TRBV5-5 and TRBJ2-1): DAGVTQSPTHLIKTRGQQVTLRCSPISGHKSVSWYQQVLGQGPQFIFQYYEKEERGRGNFPDRFSARQFPNYSSELNVNALLLGDSALYLCASSLVSRYNEQFFGPGTRLTVL.

The rearrangement joins TRBV5-1 to TRBJ1-4; possible D gene TRBD1, 6 bases. This CDR3 has 18 residues. From germline, CDR1 is SGHRS and CDR2 YFSETQ. The V and J ends lost 2 bases and 5 bases respectively, with 22 bases between them. CDR3 coding DNA: TGCGCCAGCAGCTTCGGCAGGGGCTCAACCAGTCGGAATGAAAAACTGTTTTTT. Residues: CASSFGRGSTSRNEKLFF.

The chain employs TRBV2 and TRBJ2-5, with 14 nucleotides matching TRBD2. In germline, CDR1 is SNHLY, CDR2 FYNNEI. The trim removed 5 bases at V and 5 bases at J, leaving 4 bases unmatched. CDR3 size: 15 residues. CDR3 in DNA: TGTGCCAGCAGTTCGAGACTAGCGGGGGGGGAGACCCAGTACTTC. Its translation: CASSSRLAGGETQYF. Filled out from reference TRBV2 and TRBJ2-5, the complete variable domain reads EPEVTQTPSHQVTQMGQEVILRCVPISNHLYFYWYRQILGQKVEFLVSFYNNEISEKSEIFDDQFSVERPDGSNFTLKIRSTKLEDSAMYFCASSSRLAGGETQYFGPGTRLLVL.

V gene TRBV30 combines with J gene TRBJ2-2; D not certain. The V and J ends lost 6 bases and 6 bases respectively, with 17 bases between them. Germline V gives CDR1 GTSNPN, CDR2 SVGIG (reference sequence). The CDR3 length is 14 residues. CDR3 loop: CACKVDFLPGELFF. Here the CDR3 DNA reads TGTGCCTGCAAAGTCGACTTCCTTCCCGGGGAGCTGTTTTTT.

The V call is TRBV7-3, the J call TRBJ1-1; a weak D match, TRBD1 (5 bases). The germline V and J ends were trimmed by 2 bases and 3 bases, with 7 bases remaining between them. Germline loops: CDR1 SGHTA, CDR2 FQGTGA. The CDR3 runs to 13 residues. The CDR3 here is CASSLLRDTEAFF. DNA of the CDR3: TGTGCCAGCAGCTTACTCAGGGACACTGAAGCTTTCTTT.

The chain couples TRBV6-4 to TRBJ1-6, with D possibly being TRBD1 (6 bases). The CDR3 covers 16 residues. Germline loops: CDR1 MRHNA, CDR2 SNTAGT. Trimming removed 6 bases from V and 0 bases from J, with 12 bases in between. CDR3 loop: CASRDRRSSYNSPLHF. CDR3 coding DNA: TGTGCCAGCAGGGACAGACGGAGCTCCTATAATTCACCCCTCCACTTT.

J is TRBJ2-2 and V is TRBV9; 7 positions match TRBD1. The CDR3 sequence is 15 residues long. Germline CDR1 is SGDLS and CDR2 is YYNGEE. Losses at the gene ends were 3 bases for V and 6 bases for J; bases not matched to a gene: 8. The CDR3 DNA is TGTGCCAGCAGCGCTTTACCAACAGGGGCCGGGGAGCTGTTTTTT. Its protein is CASSALPTGAGELFF. The full variable domain, in which reference TRBV9 and TRBJ2-2 provide the parts outside the CDR3, is DSGVTQTPKHLITATGQRVTLRCSPRSGDLSVYWYQQSLDQGLQFLIQYYNGEERAKGNILERFSAQQFPDLHSELNLSSLELGDSALYFCASSALPTGAGELFFGEGSRLTVL.